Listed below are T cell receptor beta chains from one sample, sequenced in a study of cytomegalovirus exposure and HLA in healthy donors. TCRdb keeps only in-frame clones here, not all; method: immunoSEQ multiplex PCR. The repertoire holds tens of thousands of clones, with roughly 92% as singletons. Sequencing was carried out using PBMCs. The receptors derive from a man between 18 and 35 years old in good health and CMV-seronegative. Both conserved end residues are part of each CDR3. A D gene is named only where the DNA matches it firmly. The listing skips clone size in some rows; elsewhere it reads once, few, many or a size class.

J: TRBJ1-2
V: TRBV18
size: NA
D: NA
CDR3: CASSLKLVERGANYGYTF
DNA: TGTGCCAGCTCCCTCAAGTTGGTGGAAAGAGGAGCTAACTATGGCTACACCTTC

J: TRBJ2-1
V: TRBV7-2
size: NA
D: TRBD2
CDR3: CASSSSLAGGIYNEQFF
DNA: TGTGCCAGCAGCTCGTCATTGGCGGGAGGGATATACAATGAGCAGTTCTTC

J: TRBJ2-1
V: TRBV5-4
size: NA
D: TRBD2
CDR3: CASSPGTSSYNEQFF
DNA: TGTGCCAGCAGTCCCGGGACTAGCTCCTACAATGAGCAGTTCTTC

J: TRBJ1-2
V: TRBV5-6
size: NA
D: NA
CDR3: CASSFPGNYGYTF
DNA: TGTGCCAGCAGCTTCCCGGGGAACTATGGCTACACCTTC

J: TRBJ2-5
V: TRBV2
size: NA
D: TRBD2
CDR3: CASTGLASKTQYF
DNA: TGTGCCAGCACAGGACTAGCGTCGAAGACCCAGTACTTC

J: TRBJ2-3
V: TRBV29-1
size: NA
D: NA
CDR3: CSVGHGTSTDTQYF
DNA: TGCAGCGTTGGACACGGGACTAGCACAGATACGCAGTATTTT

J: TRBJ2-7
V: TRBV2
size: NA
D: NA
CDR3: CASRFGQSDHEQYF
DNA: TGTGCCAGCCGATTTGGACAGAGCGACCACGAGCAGTACTTC

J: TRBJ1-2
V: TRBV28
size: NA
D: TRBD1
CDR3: CASSFWVPRRDRLFYGYTF
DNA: TGTGCCAGCAGTTTCTGGGTGCCCCGCCGGGACAGATTATTCTATGGCTACACCTTC

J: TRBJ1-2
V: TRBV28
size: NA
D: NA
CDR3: CASSFLTGGGGYTF
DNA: TGTGCCAGCAGTTTCCTGACAGGCGGTGGAGGCTACACCTTC

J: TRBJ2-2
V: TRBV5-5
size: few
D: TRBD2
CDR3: CASIQGSGATGELFF
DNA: TGTGCCAGCATACAGGGTAGCGGGGCCACCGGGGAGCTGTTTTTT

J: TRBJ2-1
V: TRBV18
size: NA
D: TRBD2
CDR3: CASSQETSGNYNEQFF
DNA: TGTGCCAGCTCACAGGAGACTAGCGGAAACTACAATGAGCAGTTCTTC

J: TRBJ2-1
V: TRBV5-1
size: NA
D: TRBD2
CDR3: CASSLGTSGINEQFF
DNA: TGCGCCAGCAGCTTGGGGACTAGCGGGATTAATGAGCAGTTCTTC

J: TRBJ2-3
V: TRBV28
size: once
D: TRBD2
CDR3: CASSLALAGTTDTQYF
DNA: TGTGCCAGCAGTTTAGCGCTAGCGGGAACCACAGATACGCAGTATTTT

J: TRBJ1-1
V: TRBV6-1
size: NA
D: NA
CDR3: CASSDRDYAEAFF
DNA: TGTGCCAGCAGTGATAGGGACTATGCTGAAGCTTTCTTT

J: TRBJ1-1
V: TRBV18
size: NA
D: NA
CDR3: CASSPLSGEATEAFF
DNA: TGTGCCAGCTCACCCCTCTCGGGGGAGGCCACTGAAGCTTTCTTT

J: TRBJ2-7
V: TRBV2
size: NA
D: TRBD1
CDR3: CASQQGETYEQYF
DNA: TGTGCCTCACAGCAGGGGGAAACCTACGAGCAGTACTTC

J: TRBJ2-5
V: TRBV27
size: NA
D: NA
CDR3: CASINETQYF
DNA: TGTGCCAGCATCAATGAGACCCAGTACTTC

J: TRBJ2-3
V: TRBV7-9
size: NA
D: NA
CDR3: CASSLASRTITDTQYF
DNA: TGTGCCAGCAGCTTAGCTAGCAGAACAATCACAGATACGCAGTATTTT

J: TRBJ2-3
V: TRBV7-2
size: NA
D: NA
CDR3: CASSPTSSTDTQYF
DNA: TGTGCCAGCAGCCCCACTAGCAGCACAGATACGCAGTATTTT

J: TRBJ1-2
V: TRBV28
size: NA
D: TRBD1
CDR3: CASSLWVETGIEYGYTF
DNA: TGTGCCAGCAGTTTATGGGTCGAGACAGGGATTGAGTATGGCTACACCTTC

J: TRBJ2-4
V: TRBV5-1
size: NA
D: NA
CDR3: CASSLVSQPGGIQYF
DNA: TGCGCCAGCAGCTTGGTAAGCCAACCCGGCGGCATTCAGTACTTC

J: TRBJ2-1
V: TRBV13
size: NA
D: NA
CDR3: CASSLVDYNEQFF
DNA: TGTGCCAGCAGCCTGGTAGACTACAATGAGCAGTTCTTC

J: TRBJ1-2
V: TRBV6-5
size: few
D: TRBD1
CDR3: CASRDRDRGRNSYTF
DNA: TGTGCCAGCAGAGACCGGGACAGGGGGCGGAATAGCTACACCTTC

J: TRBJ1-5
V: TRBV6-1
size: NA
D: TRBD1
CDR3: CASSETGGAGQPQHF
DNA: TGTGCCAGCAGTGAAACAGGGGGCGCAGGGCAGCCCCAGCATTTT

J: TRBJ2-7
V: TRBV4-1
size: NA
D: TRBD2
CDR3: CASSLGGDEQYF
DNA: TGCGCCAGCAGCCTGGGAGGGGACGAGCAGTACTTC

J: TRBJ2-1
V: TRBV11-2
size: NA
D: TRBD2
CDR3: CASSLASGRVNEQFF
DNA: TGTGCCAGCAGCTTAGCTAGCGGGAGGGTCAATGAGCAGTTCTTC

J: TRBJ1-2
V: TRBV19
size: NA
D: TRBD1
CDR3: CASSIADRGLSGYTF
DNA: TGTGCCAGTAGTATCGCCGACAGGGGGCTATCTGGCTACACCTTC

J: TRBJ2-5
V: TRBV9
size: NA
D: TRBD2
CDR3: CASSFRGGLYQETQYF
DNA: TGTGCCAGCAGTTTCCGGGGGGGGCTGTACCAAGAGACCCAGTACTTC

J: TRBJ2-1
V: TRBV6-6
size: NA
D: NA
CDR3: CASSPPGIEYDEQFF
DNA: TGTGCCAGCAGTCCCCCGGGAATAGAATATGATGAGCAGTTCTTC

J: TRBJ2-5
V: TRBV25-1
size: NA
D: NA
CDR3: CASSARGYQETQYF
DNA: TGTGCCAGCAGTGCACGGGGATACCAAGAGACCCAGTACTTC

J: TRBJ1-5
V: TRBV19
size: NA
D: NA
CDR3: CASKLDRTFNQPQHF
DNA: TGTGCCAGTAAACTCGACAGGACCTTCAATCAGCCCCAGCATTTT

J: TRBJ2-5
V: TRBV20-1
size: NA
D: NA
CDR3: CSAVSRETQYF
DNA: TGCAGTGCCGTGTCCCGAGAGACCCAGTACTTC

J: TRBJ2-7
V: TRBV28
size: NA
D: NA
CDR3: CASSPSAGHEQYF
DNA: TGTGCCAGCAGTCCCTCAGCGGGCCACGAGCAGTACTTC

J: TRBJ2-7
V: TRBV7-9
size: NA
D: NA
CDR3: CASRGQGPSGNSYEQYF
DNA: TGTGCCAGCAGGGGACAGGGACCTAGCGGGAACTCCTACGAGCAGTACTTC

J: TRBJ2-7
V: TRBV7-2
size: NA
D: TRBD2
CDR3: CASSLVAGEQYF
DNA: TGTGCCAGCAGCTTAGTAGCGGGCGAGCAGTACTTC

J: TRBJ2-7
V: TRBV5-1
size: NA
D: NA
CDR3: CASSRGGNYEQYF
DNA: TGCGCCAGCAGCAGGGGCGGGAACTACGAGCAGTACTTC

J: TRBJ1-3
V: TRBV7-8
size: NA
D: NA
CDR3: CASSRRGGNTIYF
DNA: TGTGCCAGCTCCCGGCGGGGAGGAAACACCATATATTTT

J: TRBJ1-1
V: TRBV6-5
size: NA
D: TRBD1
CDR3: CASTMTGKRTEAFF
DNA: TGTGCCAGCACCATGACAGGGAAGCGCACTGAAGCTTTCTTT

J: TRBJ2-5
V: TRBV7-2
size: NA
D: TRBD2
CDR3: CASSSAAGGRETQYF
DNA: TGTGCCAGCAGCTCCGCGGCGGGAGGTAGAGAGACCCAGTACTTC

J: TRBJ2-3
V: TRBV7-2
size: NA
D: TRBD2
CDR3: CASSLDIGGNTQYF
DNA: TGTGCCAGCAGCTTAGATATCGGGGGGAATACGCAGTATTTT

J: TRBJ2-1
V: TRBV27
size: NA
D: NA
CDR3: CASSPGFAGPPHGEQFF
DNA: TGTGCCAGCAGTCCCGGGTTTGCGGGGCCCCCTCACGGTGAGCAGTTCTTC

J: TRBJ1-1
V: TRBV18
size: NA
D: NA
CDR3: CASSPLSPPEAFF
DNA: TGTGCCAGCTCACCTTTGTCTCCCCCTGAAGCTTTCTTT

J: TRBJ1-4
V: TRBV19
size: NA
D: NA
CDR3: CASSFRTANEKLFF
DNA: TGTGCCAGTAGTTTCCGGACAGCGAATGAAAAACTGTTTTTT

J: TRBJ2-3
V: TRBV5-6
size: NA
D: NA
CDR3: CASSLGQGLGDTQYF
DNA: TGTGCCAGCAGCTTGGGTCAGGGGCTCGGAGATACGCAGTATTTT

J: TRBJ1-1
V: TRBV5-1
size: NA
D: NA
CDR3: CASSLGAPRGYTEAFF
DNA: TGCGCCAGCAGCTTGGGGGCCCCCAGGGGTTACACTGAAGCTTTCTTT

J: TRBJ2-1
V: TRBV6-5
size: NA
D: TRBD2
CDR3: CASSYALADNEQFF
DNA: TGTGCCAGCAGTTACGCCCTAGCGGACAATGAGCAGTTCTTC

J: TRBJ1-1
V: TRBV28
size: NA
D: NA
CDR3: CATCGGRVEAFF
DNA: TGTGCCACCTGTGGGGGCAGGGTTGAAGCTTTCTTT

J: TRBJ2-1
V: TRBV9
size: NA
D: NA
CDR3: CASSVGSSAYNEQFF
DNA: TGTGCCAGCAGCGTAGGCTCCAGCGCGTACAATGAGCAGTTCTTC

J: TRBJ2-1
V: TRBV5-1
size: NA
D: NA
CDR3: CASSLAGGDAYNEQFF
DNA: TGCGCCAGCAGCTTGGCCGGCGGGGACGCCTACAATGAGCAGTTCTTC

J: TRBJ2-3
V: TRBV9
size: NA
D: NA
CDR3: CASSVESEQGADTQYF
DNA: TGTGCCAGCAGCGTAGAATCCGAACAGGGAGCAGATACGCAGTATTTT